Listed below are T cell receptor beta chains from one sample, sequenced in a study of shared T cell receptors in the human thymus. Only in-frame clones appear in the TCRdb table, and some are missing; sequencing was by immunoSEQ multiplex PCR. The table includes about 400,000 clones, just under 95% detected once. Sequencing input: thymocytes. The source of these receptors is a human donor. Both conserved end residues are trimmed from each CDR3.

>TRBJ2-5|TRBV4-3
ASSQEGQREQETQY
>TRBJ2-3|TRBV30
AWSPRDYCRDTQY
>TRBJ2-5|TRBV6-5
ASGGQGPPRETQY
>TRBJ2-7|TRBV9
ASSSGRTLT
>TRBJ2-7|TRBV28
ASSLPFRTGDPYEQY
>TRBJ2-1|TRBV19
ASSGGEQF
>TRBJ1-5|TRBV19
ASSTGRGESNQPQH
>TRBJ2-1|TRBV5-1
ASSLVGQGAYNEQF
>TRBJ2-1|TRBV14
ASSLCGLHEQF
>TRBJ1-2|TRBV4-2
ASSQDVGPGYGYT
>TRBJ2-2|TRBV5-1
ASSRPLAGKSGELF
>TRBJ2-7|TRBV30
AWRPSGRLRNEQY
>TRBJ1-5|TRBV2
ASNSPTVQGENQPQH
>TRBJ1-4|TRBV28
ASSSPTLRSSLPFREKLF
>TRBJ2-4|TRBV10-2
ASSESPLLKNIQY
>TRBJ2-3|TRBV14
ASSQTRTGRTDTQY
>TRBJ1-4|TRBV9
ASSATTGINEKLF
>TRBJ2-5|TRBV7-2
ASSYRKTSGRKETQY
>TRBJ1-3|TRBV7-2
ASSLGVRGRGNTIY
>TRBJ2-3|TRBV28
ASSSDTQY
>TRBJ1-5|TRBV28
ASSLEKAYEPQH
>TRBJ2-1|TRBV21-1
ASSNRLADYNEQF
>TRBJ2-3|TRBV4-3
ASSRVLAGVGTDTQY
>TRBJ2-2|TRBV6-1
ASSRTSGRAELF
>TRBJ2-7|TRBV7-9
ASSLWPRPVAYEQY
>TRBJ1-5|TRBV5-1
ASSPGGGAGQPQH
>TRBJ1-2|TRBV27
ASSTYRGQVNGYT
>TRBJ2-7|TRBV19
ASSETSGSYEQY
>TRBJ2-3|TRBV19
ARRSGRAEDTQY
>TRBJ2-1|TRBV27
ASNLGTGAGGVSRVDEQF
>TRBJ2-2|TRBV4-3
ASSPSLGTGTGELF
>TRBJ2-7|TRBV29-1
SVDGTYEQY
>TRBJ2-5|TRBV6-1
ASSTSSGSETQY
>TRBJ2-1|TRBV28
ASSPRTGQNEQF
>TRBJ1-1|TRBV27
ASSPPPGQGWSEAF
>TRBJ2-1|TRBV10-3
AISDQAGGRNEQF
>TRBJ1-2|TRBV27
ASRTGTVNGYT
>TRBJ1-1|TRBV9
ASSVGLTTEAF
>TRBJ2-5|TRBV5-1
ASSLERGRGGETQY
>TRBJ1-1|TRBV7-4
ASSDGQGAITEAF
>TRBJ2-2|TRBV7-9
ASSPPRTDLGTGELF
>TRBJ2-7|TRBV18
ASSPMNEQY
>TRBJ2-7|TRBV7-9
ASSLSGLGEQY
>TRBJ2-7|TRBV14
ASSQYTRERY
>TRBJ1-1|TRBV27
ASSRRDSWTEAF
>TRBJ2-1|TRBV5-1
ASSPSRPSSYNEQF
>TRBJ2-1|TRBV11-2
ASSLDRGLAEPRSYNEQF
>TRBJ1-4|TRBV25-1
ASSEGYGEGEKLF
>TRBJ2-1|TRBV7-8
ASSPVGVNSYNEQF
>TRBJ2-7|TRBV7-8
ASSLGDITYEQY
>TRBJ2-1|TRBV6-4
ASSDSGAASNEQF
>TRBJ2-3|TRBV4-3
ASSHERDGSTDTQY
>TRBJ2-6|TRBV27
ASRFGGLPPGANVLT
>TRBJ2-1|TRBV4-2
ASSGAGNHNEQF
>TRBJ2-1|TRBV7-9
ASSGTGEEF